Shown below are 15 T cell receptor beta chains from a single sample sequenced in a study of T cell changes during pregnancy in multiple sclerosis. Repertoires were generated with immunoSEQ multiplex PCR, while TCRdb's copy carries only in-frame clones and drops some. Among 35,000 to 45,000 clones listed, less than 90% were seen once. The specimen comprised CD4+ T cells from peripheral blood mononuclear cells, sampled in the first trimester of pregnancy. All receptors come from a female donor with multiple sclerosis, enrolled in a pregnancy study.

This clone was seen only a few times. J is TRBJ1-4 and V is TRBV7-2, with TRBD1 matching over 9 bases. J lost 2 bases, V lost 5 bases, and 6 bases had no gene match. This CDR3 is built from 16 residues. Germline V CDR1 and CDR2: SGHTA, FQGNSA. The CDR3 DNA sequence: TGTGCCAGCAGCGACGGACAGGGGTTGACTAATGAAAAACTGTTTTTT. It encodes CASSDGQGLTNEKLFF.

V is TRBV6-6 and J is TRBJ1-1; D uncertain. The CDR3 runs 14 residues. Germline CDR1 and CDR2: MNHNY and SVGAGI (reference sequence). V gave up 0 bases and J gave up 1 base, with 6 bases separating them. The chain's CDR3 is CASSYSRTNTEAFF. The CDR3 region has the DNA TGTGCCAGCAGTTACTCGAGAACGAACACTGAAGCTTTCTTT.

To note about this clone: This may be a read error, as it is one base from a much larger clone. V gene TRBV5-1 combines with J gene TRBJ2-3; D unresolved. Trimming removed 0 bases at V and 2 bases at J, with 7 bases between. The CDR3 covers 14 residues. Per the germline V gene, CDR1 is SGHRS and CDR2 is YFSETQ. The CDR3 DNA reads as TGCGCCAGCAGCTTGGACCAGATCACAGATACGCAGTATTTT. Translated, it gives CASSLDQITDTQYF.

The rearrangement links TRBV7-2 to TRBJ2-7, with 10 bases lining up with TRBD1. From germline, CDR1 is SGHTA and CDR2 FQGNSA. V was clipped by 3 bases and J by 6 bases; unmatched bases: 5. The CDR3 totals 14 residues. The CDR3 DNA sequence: TGTGCCAGCAGCTTCGGACAGGGGGGTTTCGAGCAGTACTTC. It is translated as CASSFGQGGFEQYF.

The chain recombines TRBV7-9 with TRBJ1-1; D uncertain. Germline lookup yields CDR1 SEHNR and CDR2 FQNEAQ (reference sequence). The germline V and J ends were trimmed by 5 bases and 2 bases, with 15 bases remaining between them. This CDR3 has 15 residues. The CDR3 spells CASSRPSGINTEAFF. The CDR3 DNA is TGTGCCAGCAGCCGACCCTCCGGGATTAACACTGAAGCTTTCTTT.

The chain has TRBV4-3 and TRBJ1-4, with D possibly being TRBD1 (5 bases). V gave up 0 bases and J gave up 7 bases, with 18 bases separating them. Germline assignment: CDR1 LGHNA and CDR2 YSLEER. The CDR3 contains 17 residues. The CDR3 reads CASSQENGRGLGEKLFF. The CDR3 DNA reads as TGCGCCAGCAGCCAAGAAAACGGACGGGGACTAGGTGAAAAACTGTTTTTT.

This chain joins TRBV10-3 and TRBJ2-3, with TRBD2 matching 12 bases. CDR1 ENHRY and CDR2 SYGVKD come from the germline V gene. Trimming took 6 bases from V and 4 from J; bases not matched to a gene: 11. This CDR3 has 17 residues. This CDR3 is CAIRSRTSGISADTQYF. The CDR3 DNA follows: TGTGCCATCAGGAGTCGGACTAGCGGGATAAGTGCAGATACGCAGTATTTT.

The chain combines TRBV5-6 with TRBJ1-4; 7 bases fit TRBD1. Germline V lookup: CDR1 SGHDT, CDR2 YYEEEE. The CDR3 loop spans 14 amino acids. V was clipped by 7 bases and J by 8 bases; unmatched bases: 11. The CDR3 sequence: CASSIGGAGEKLFF. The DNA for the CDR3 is TGTGCCAGCTCTATAGGGGGCGCGGGAGAAAAACTGTTTTTT.

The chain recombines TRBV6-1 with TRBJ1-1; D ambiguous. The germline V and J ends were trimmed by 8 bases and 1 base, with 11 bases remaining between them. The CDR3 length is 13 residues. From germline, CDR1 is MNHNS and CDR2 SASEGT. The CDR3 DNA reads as TGTGCCAGCCGGAGGGAGAGGAACACTGAAGCTTTCTTT. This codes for CASRRERNTEAFF.

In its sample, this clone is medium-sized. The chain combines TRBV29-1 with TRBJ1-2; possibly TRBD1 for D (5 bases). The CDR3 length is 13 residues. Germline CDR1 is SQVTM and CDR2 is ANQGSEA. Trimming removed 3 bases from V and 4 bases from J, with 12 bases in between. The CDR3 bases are TGCAGCGTTGACAGGGTTCAAGGCTATGGCTACACCTTC. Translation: CSVDRVQGYGYTF.

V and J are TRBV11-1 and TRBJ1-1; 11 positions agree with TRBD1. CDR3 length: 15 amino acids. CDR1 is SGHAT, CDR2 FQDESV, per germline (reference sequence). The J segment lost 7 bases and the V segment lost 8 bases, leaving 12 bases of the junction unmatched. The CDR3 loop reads CASGRTGGARVEAFF. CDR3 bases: TGTGCCAGCGGGAGGACAGGGGGCGCGAGAGTTGAAGCTTTCTTT.

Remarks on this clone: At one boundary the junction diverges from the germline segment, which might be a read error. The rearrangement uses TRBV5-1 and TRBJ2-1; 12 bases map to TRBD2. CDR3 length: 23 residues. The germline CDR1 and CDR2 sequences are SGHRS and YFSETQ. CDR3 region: CASSQNKPGPLASSGRAYDEQFF. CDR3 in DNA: TGCGCCAGCAGCCAGAACAAACCGGGTCCACTAGCCTCTAGCGGGAGGGCCTACGATGAGCAGTTCTTC. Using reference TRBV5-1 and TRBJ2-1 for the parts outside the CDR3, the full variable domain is KAGVTQTPRYLIKTRGQQVTLSCSPISGHRSVSWYQQTPGQGLQFLFEYFSETQRNKGNFPGRFSGRQFSNSRSEMNVSTLELGDSALYLCASSQNKPGPLASSGRAYDEQFFGPGTRLTVL.

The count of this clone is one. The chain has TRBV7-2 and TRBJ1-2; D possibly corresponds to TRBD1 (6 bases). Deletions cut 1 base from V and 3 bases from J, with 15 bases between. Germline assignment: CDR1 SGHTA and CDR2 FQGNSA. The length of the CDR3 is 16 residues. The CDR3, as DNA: TGTGCCAGCAGCTTAGGCACAGGGTGGAACGACTATGGCTACACCTTC. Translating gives CASSLGTGWNDYGYTF.

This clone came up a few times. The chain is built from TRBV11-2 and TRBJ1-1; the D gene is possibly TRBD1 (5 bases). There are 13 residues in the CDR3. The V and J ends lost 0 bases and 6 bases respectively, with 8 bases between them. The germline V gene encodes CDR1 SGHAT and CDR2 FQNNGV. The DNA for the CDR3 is TGTGCCAGCAGCTTAGATTGGGGGGCTGAAGCTTTCTTT. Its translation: CASSLDWGAEAFF.

For the CDR3, the DNA is TGCGCCAGCAGCCAAGATGGGGACAGGGTTTATCAGCCCCAGCATTTT. Translated, it gives CASSQDGDRVYQPQHF. J is TRBJ1-5 and V is TRBV4-1; TRBD1 matches at 9 bases. This CDR3 spans 16 amino acids. V was clipped by 0 bases and J by 5 bases; unmatched bases: 5. Germline CDR1 is MGHRA and CDR2 is YSYEKL.